Listed below are T cell receptor beta chains from one sample, sequenced in a study of cytomegalovirus exposure and HLA in healthy donors. The protocol was immunoSEQ multiplex PCR, while the TCRdb copy is restricted to in-frame clones and leaves out a portion. The sample lists about 120,000 clones, roughly 82% occurring once. Sequenced sample: PBMCs. The receptors were gathered from a woman aged 18-29 years in good health and CMV-seronegative. The CDR3 runs from the conserved cysteine through the conserved F or W.

v_call: TRBV4-3
cdr3_aa: CASSQEERGGEYNEQFF

v_call: TRBV9
cdr3_aa: CASSVEAAGGTGELFF

v_call: TRBV5-8
cdr3_aa: CASSAQLGELFF

v_call: TRBV5-1
cdr3_aa: CASSLVRETQYF

v_call: TRBV6-4
cdr3_aa: CASSFRLASYNEQFF

v_call: TRBV7-9
cdr3_aa: CASSLVDRVHGYTF

v_call: TRBV7-2
cdr3_aa: CASSSPPLEEFF

v_call: TRBV19
cdr3_aa: CASSNSMYTDTQYF

v_call: TRBV5-1
cdr3_aa: CASRDRETHEQYF

v_call: TRBV7-9
cdr3_aa: CASSPTGGTNEKLFF

v_call: TRBV7-2
cdr3_aa: CASSLAQGSGYNEQFF

v_call: TRBV7-9
cdr3_aa: CASSPQGLSGANVLTF

v_call: TRBV6-6
cdr3_aa: CASSSQGSGANVLTF

v_call: TRBV19
cdr3_aa: CASSTSGLRGYTF

v_call: TRBV15
cdr3_aa: CATKGTWGEDTEAFF

v_call: TRBV11-2
cdr3_aa: CASREVRGAHNEQFF

v_call: TRBV6-6
cdr3_aa: CASKLAVHQPQHF

v_call: TRBV2
cdr3_aa: CASSRVLNTEAFF

v_call: TRBV6-6
cdr3_aa: CVSSYGTGRSNQPQHF

v_call: TRBV6-1
cdr3_aa: CASSEIPPGGPNTGELFF

v_call: TRBV6-5
cdr3_aa: CASSYSILGGYGYTF

v_call: TRBV29-1
cdr3_aa: CSVERGSLGYTF

v_call: TRBV6-1
cdr3_aa: CASSEGAEGNIQYF

v_call: TRBV2
cdr3_aa: CASSGGQSYGYTF

v_call: TRBV19
cdr3_aa: CASRDQGYTEAFF

v_call: TRBV5-4
cdr3_aa: CASRREGSYNEQFF

v_call: TRBV5-1
cdr3_aa: CASSLIAGGATDTQYF

v_call: TRBV7-9
cdr3_aa: CASDPGIAGNTIYF

v_call: TRBV7-2
cdr3_aa: CASTAGSYNEQFF

v_call: TRBV18
cdr3_aa: CASSPHPHTEAFF

v_call: TRBV5-8
cdr3_aa: CASSQGTLKGAFF

v_call: TRBV6-5
cdr3_aa: CASSYSGRYGVGYTF

v_call: TRBV19
cdr3_aa: CASSVTGTGLDSPLHF

v_call: TRBV7-9
cdr3_aa: CASSLESSYNEQFF

v_call: TRBV11-3
cdr3_aa: CASSSGTLLTGELFF

v_call: TRBV9
cdr3_aa: CASSVGQGGNQPQHF

v_call: TRBV5-6
cdr3_aa: CASSSQHRMGAVSEQYF

v_call: TRBV10-3
cdr3_aa: CAISSTGLEQFF

v_call: TRBV10-2
cdr3_aa: CASSEWVQKSNQPQHF

v_call: TRBV11-2
cdr3_aa: CASRPGRGGGTDTQYF

v_call: TRBV27
cdr3_aa: CASSFSGSPYNEQFF

v_call: TRBV5-1
cdr3_aa: CASSSLRPPYSSYNEQFF

v_call: TRBV5-1
cdr3_aa: CASGVLAGAPDTQYF

v_call: TRBV2
cdr3_aa: CASKTGDEAETQYF

v_call: TRBV5-4
cdr3_aa: CASSFNRGTEAFF

v_call: TRBV2
cdr3_aa: CATGAREADGAFF

v_call: TRBV18
cdr3_aa: CASSTTGDYGYTF

v_call: TRBV5-1
cdr3_aa: CASSLGGSPSGSYNEQFF

v_call: TRBV6-1
cdr3_aa: CASSSDRDYGYTF

v_call: TRBV23-1
cdr3_aa: CASSQSPREDCNGYTF

v_call: TRBV19
cdr3_aa: CASSIDYHRQAFF

v_call: TRBV14
cdr3_aa: CASSLNRAGNSPLHF